These T cell receptor beta chains were read from a single sample in a study of blood T cell repertoires in COVID-19. Sequencing used immunoSEQ multiplex PCR; TCRdb keeps in-frame clones, though not all of them. The data show hundreds of thousands of clones, 85% to 90% seen once. Specimen: PBMCs or T cells enriched from blood (not recorded which). The receptors stem from a man under 40 who had recovered from COVID-19. The conserved cysteine and the conserved F or W are not part of the CDR3 here. A D gene is named only where the DNA matches it firmly.

>TRBJ1-5|.|TRBV28
ASSIQTSSQH
>TRBJ2-1|.|TRBV7-2
ASSLGQNIFYNEQF
>TRBJ2-3|.|TRBV5-1
ASSFGVGTDTQY
>TRBJ2-1|TRBD2|TRBV29-1
SVEGLAGGEQF
>TRBJ2-5|.|TRBV10-3
AIAPQGQETQY
>TRBJ2-1|.|TRBV12-3/TRBV12-4
ASSRRSGHEQF
>TRBJ2-2|TRBD2|TRBV4-1
ASSQGVAGFTGELF
>TRBJ2-7|TRBD2|TRBV7-2
ASSRSGRAYEQY
>TRBJ1-5|.|TRBV5-1
ASRAVGENQPQH
>TRBJ2-7|.|TRBV27
ASGTTGYEQY
>TRBJ2-7|TRBD2|TRBV5-8
ASSLAGSYEQY
>TRBJ2-1|TRBD2|TRBV29-1
SVVLASGSREQF
>TRBJ2-3|TRBD2|TRBV4-1
ASSQDPPGLAGLTDTQY
>TRBJ1-2|.|TRBV3-1/TRBV3-2
ASYSGTLVGRYT
>TRBJ1-1|.|TRBV27
ASSHGQAEAF
>TRBJ1-4|.|TRBV28
ASRGPGTHNEKLF
>TRBJ2-7|.|TRBV27
ASSLHRTAEQY
>TRBJ1-2|.|TRBV28
ASGGTRV
>TRBJ2-7|.|TRBV12-3/TRBV12-4
ASTKGEGGEQY
>TRBJ1-1|.|TRBV4-1
ASSLHQGNTEAF
>TRBJ2-2|.|TRBV7-2
ASSPQGTGELF
>TRBJ1-5|TRBD1|TRBV7-8
ASSPTGGGLNQPQH
>TRBJ1-6|.|TRBV7-9
ASTMTRNSPLH
>TRBJ2-7|TRBD2|TRBV10-2
ASSGTSRIYEQY
>TRBJ2-3|.|TRBV7-2
ASSLAVAGGTDTQY
>TRBJ1-5|.|TRBV20-1
SASTGGNQPQH
>TRBJ1-2|TRBD1|TRBV27
ASSLSSTGGDNYGYT
>TRBJ2-2|TRBD2|TRBV10-1
ASSEVLSGRGWTGELF
>TRBJ1-5|TRBD1|TRBV7-9
ASSLGDRNQPQH
>TRBJ2-1|TRBD2|TRBV3-1/TRBV3-2
ASSPSGSYHNEQF
>TRBJ2-7|.|TRBV6-1
ASSESGYEQY
>TRBJ1-3|.|TRBV4-1
ASSQDTLDTRNTIY
>TRBJ2-1|.|TRBV28
ASSEILDNEQF
>TRBJ2-1|.|TRBV2
ASSEGRYNEQF
>TRBJ2-6|.|TRBV28
ATHRGAGANVLT
>TRBJ1-5|.|TRBV5-8
ASSYRDSNQPQH
>TRBJ2-7|.|TRBV7-2
ASSLGTAYEQY
>TRBJ2-7|TRBD2|TRBV28
ASSISGTDEQY
>TRBJ2-2|TRBD2|TRBV4-1
ASSQVDLAGRTGELF
>TRBJ2-5|TRBD2|TRBV5-1
ASSLADSSGSEETQY